Listed below are T cell receptor beta chains from one sample, sequenced in a study of T cell responses to AZD1222 COVID-19 vaccine. TCRdb's table, derived via immunoSEQ multiplex PCR, lists solely in-frame clones and lacks some. This repertoire shows 85,000 or so clones, under 95% found once; its top ten account for roughly 11%. The sample here was peripheral blood, taken 28 days after the second AZD1222 dose. The receptors stem from an adult who received the AZD1222 COVID-19 vaccine. The CDR3 runs from the conserved cysteine through the conserved F or W. The order of the fields is D gene, V gene, J gene, clone size, CDR3 protein, CDR3 DNA. A D gene is named only where the DNA matches it firmly. Where a row states a size, it is once, few, many or the class of an expanded clone; other rows omit it.

NA	TRBV18	TRBJ1-2	NA	CASSPETGWSTF	TGTGCCAGCTCACCGGAAACAGGGTGGAGCACCTTC
NA	TRBV10-3	TRBJ1-5	NA	CAISATNQPQHF	TGTGCCATCAGTGCGACCAATCAGCCCCAGCATTTT
TRBD1	TRBV27	TRBJ2-7	NA	CASRKQGALVYEQYF	TGTGCCAGCAGGAAACAGGGGGCCCTAGTCTACGAGCAGTACTTC
NA	TRBV5-1	TRBJ2-2	NA	CASSLGGLDPATGELFF	TGCGCCAGCAGCTTGGGGGGGTTGGACCCGGCAACCGGGGAGCTGTTTTTT
NA	TRBV5-1	TRBJ1-5	NA	CASSLTGRDGNQPQHF	TGCGCCAGCAGCTTGACTGGGCGGGATGGCAATCAGCCCCAGCATTTT
TRBD1	TRBV5-6	TRBJ1-4	few	CASSFRDRAINEKLFF	TGTGCCAGCAGCTTTCGGGACAGGGCGATTAATGAAAAACTGTTTTTT
NA	TRBV27	TRBJ2-3	NA	CASSFTALLLDTQYF	TGTGCCAGCAGTTTCACAGCACTCTTACTGGATACGCAGTATTTT
NA	TRBV12-3/TRBV12-4	TRBJ1-4	once	CASRGLGEKLFF	TGTGCCAGCAGAGGCTTGGGGGAAAAACTGTTTTTT
NA	TRBV20-1	TRBJ1-1	few	CSERVVAEAFF	TGCAGTGAAAGAGTGGTAGCTGAAGCTTTCTTT
NA	TRBV6-4	TRBJ2-2	once	CASSPTQTGELFF	TGTGCCAGCAGCCCGACCCAGACCGGGGAGCTGTTTTTT
TRBD1	TRBV9	TRBJ1-3	NA	CASSVATGQGASGNTIYF	TGTGCCAGCAGCGTAGCTACGGGACAGGGGGCCTCTGGAAACACCATATATTTT
NA	TRBV2	TRBJ1-1	once	CASSVRMNTEAFF	TGTGCCAGCAGTGTCCGAATGAACACTGAAGCTTTCTTT
NA	TRBV27	TRBJ2-7	NA	CASSLHPEWDEQYF	TGTGCCAGCAGTTTACATCCTGAATGGGACGAGCAGTACTTC
NA	TRBV7-9	TRBJ2-1	NA	CASSLSNPKQFF	TGTGCCAGCAGCTTATCGAACCCCAAGCAGTTCTTC
NA	TRBV5-5	TRBJ2-2	NA	CASSWAGSSTGELFF	TGTGCCAGCAGCTGGGCGGGGTCGAGCACCGGGGAGCTGTTTTTT
NA	TRBV5-1	TRBJ1-5	NA	CASSPQGYSNQPQHF	TGCGCCAGCAGCCCACAGGGTTATAGCAATCAGCCCCAGCATTTT
NA	TRBV5-6	TRBJ1-5	NA	CASSLGWNNQPQHF	TGTGCCAGCAGCTTGGGGTGGAACAATCAGCCCCAGCATTTT
NA	TRBV6-6	TRBJ1-1	few	CASSGQRNTEAFF	TGTGCCAGCAGTGGACAGAGGAACACTGAAGCTTTCTTT
TRBD2	TRBV6-5	TRBJ2-1	NA	CATKRGGSYNEQFF	TGTGCCACAAAGCGGGGGGGATCCTACAATGAGCAGTTCTTC
TRBD2	TRBV19	TRBJ2-1	NA	CASSGLAGGFAPSYNEQFF	TGTGCCAGTAGTGGTCTAGCGGGGGGATTTGCCCCCTCCTACAATGAGCAGTTCTTC
NA	TRBV28	TRBJ1-2	NA	CASRGGGTIYGYTF	TGTGCCAGCAGGGGGGGAGGGACCATTTATGGCTACACCTTC
NA	TRBV5-1	TRBJ1-4	NA	CASSFDNEKLFF	TGCGCCAGCAGCTTTGATAATGAAAAACTGTTTTTT
TRBD1	TRBV4-2	TRBJ1-2	NA	CASSQGKGADYGYTF	TGTGCCAGCAGCCAAGGGAAGGGGGCGGACTATGGCTACACCTTC
NA	TRBV6-5	TRBJ2-4	NA	CASSYSPRGAQNIQYF	TGTGCCAGCAGTTACTCCCCCCGGGGGGCGCAAAACATTCAGTACTTC
NA	TRBV11-3	TRBJ2-2	NA	CASSSSPNTGELFF	TGTGCCAGCAGCTCAAGCCCGAACACCGGGGAGCTGTTTTTT
TRBD1	TRBV7-8	TRBJ1-2	NA	CASSSMDRGKGYTF	TGTGCCAGCAGCTCTATGGACAGGGGGAAGGGCTACACCTTC
TRBD1	TRBV27	TRBJ1-1	NA	CASSLSGDRGKAFF	TGTGCCAGCAGTTTATCGGGGGACAGGGGTAAAGCTTTCTTT
NA	TRBV2	TRBJ2-7	NA	CASSLSYYEQYF	TGTGCCAGCAGTCTATCGTACTACGAGCAGTACTTC
TRBD2	TRBV5-4	TRBJ2-2	NA	CASSVKLAGGNTGELFF	TGTGCCAGCAGCGTGAAGCTAGCGGGAGGAAACACCGGGGAGCTGTTTTTT
NA	TRBV28	TRBJ1-2	NA	CASWDPANYGYTF	TGTGCCAGTTGGGACCCAGCTAACTATGGCTACACCTTC
NA	TRBV29-1	TRBJ2-1	few	CSVGQGYNEQFF	TGCAGCGTAGGGCAGGGGTACAATGAGCAGTTCTTC